Sequencing of this T cell receptor beta chain was carried out in a study of shared clonotypes between healthy human individuals. Germline values: CDR1 PRHDT, CDR2 FYEKMQ (reference sequence). The V end lost 5 bases, the J end lost 0 bases, and 14 bases lay between the germline ends. CDR3 length: 15 amino acids. The count of this clone is one. The repertoire was sequenced with immunoSEQ multiplex PCR; TCRdb's copy has only in-frame clones and lacks some. The sample lists around 1.9 million clones; 93% were seen once. Terminally differentiated effector memory CD45RA+ cells were left out of the naive CD8 fraction, which was CD45RO-negative and positively selected for CCR7.

The sequence was obtained from a man aged 18-30 years in good health. Some clones in this sample may be carry-over from other donors' samples. The sample comprised naive CD8+ T cells from PBMCs. The V and J genes are TRBV13 and TRBJ2-7; D is possibly TRBD1 or TRBD2 (5 bases each). Written as DNA, the CDR3 is TGTGCCAGCAGCGACCGGGACCGAAGCTCCTACGAGCAGTACTTC. Amino acid sequence: CASSDRDRSSYEQYF.